This T cell receptor (beta chain) was documented in a study of OX40 agonist ivuxolimab in advanced cancers. Across the study: In this trial design, patients received ivuxolimab intravenously at 0.01 to 10 mg/kg every 2 weeks. A mean age of roughly 62 years, range about 20 to 79, was recorded, and roughly 80% were male.

Produced via immunoSEQ multiplex PCR; TCRdb's table is partial and in-frame only. The sample lists 60,000 or so clones; around 93% were seen once. The germline gives CDR1 SGHRS, CDR2 YFSETQ. The CDR3 runs to 13 residues. V lost 9 bases, J lost 6 bases, and 18 bases lay in between. This clone was counted once. Autoimmune disease history or systemic immunosuppression led to patients being barred. This receptor was identified in an adult with an advanced solid tumor such as melanoma, head and neck, liver or kidney cancer. The specimen comprised CD4+ or CD8+ T cells sorted from blood, sampled in a trial of the OX40 agonist ivuxolimab. The chain uses TRBV5-1 and TRBJ1-2; maybe TRBD1 (6 bases). Written as DNA, the CDR3 is TGCGCCACATCCAAAGAGGACAGTGATGGCTACACCTTC. The encoded protein is CATSKEDSDGYTF.